These T cell receptor beta chains were read from a single sample in a study of control samples from healthy donors and cancer patients. Only in-frame clones appear in the TCRdb table, and some are missing; sequencing was by immunoSEQ multiplex PCR. The data contain about 110,000 clones, approximately 82% of them seen just once; the ten biggest clones take up roughly 6.5%. The specimen was blood. These receptor sequences come from a man between 18 and 29 years old in good health. The CDR3 runs from the conserved cysteine through the conserved F or W. D genes are given only for firm matches. Part of the rows lack a size; the others show once, few, many or a class for expanded clones.

d_call: -
v_call: TRBV7-8
j_call: TRBJ2-7
clone_size: -
cdr3_aa: CASSLARTDEQYF
cdr3_nt: TGTGCCAGCAGCTTAGCGAGGACAGACGAGCAGTACTTC

d_call: -
v_call: TRBV6-2/TRBV6-3
j_call: TRBJ2-5
clone_size: -
cdr3_aa: CASSPARLASETQYF
cdr3_nt: TGTGCCAGCAGTCCCGCCCGGTTAGCCTCGGAGACCCAGTACTTC

d_call: -
v_call: TRBV18
j_call: TRBJ2-5
clone_size: -
cdr3_aa: CASSATPRETQYF
cdr3_nt: TGTGCCAGCTCGGCAACGCCAAGGGAGACCCAGTACTTC

d_call: -
v_call: TRBV6-5
j_call: TRBJ2-3
clone_size: once
cdr3_aa: CASSYSSGKDTQYF
cdr3_nt: TGTGCCAGCAGTTACTCGTCCGGGAAAGATACGCAGTATTTT

d_call: TRBD1
v_call: TRBV9
j_call: TRBJ2-7
clone_size: -
cdr3_aa: CASSVGQGEDF
cdr3_nt: TGTGCCAGCAGCGTTGGACAGGGGGAGGACTTC

d_call: -
v_call: TRBV7-9
j_call: TRBJ2-5
clone_size: -
cdr3_aa: CASSLILGETQYF
cdr3_nt: TGTGCCAGCAGCTTAATTTTGGGAGAGACCCAGTACTTC

d_call: -
v_call: TRBV20-1
j_call: TRBJ2-2
clone_size: -
cdr3_aa: CSAQRAGELFF
cdr3_nt: TGCAGTGCTCAGAGGGCAGGGGAGCTGTTTTTT

d_call: TRBD1
v_call: TRBV5-4
j_call: TRBJ2-3
clone_size: -
cdr3_aa: CASSSTGKGLDTQYF
cdr3_nt: TGTGCCAGCAGCTCGACAGGGAAAGGGTTAGATACGCAGTATTTT

d_call: -
v_call: TRBV7-2
j_call: TRBJ1-3
clone_size: -
cdr3_aa: CASSLGVRNTIYF
cdr3_nt: TGTGCCAGCAGCTTAGGTGTAAGAAACACCATATATTTT

d_call: -
v_call: TRBV6-1
j_call: TRBJ2-5
clone_size: -
cdr3_aa: CASSDRGGQTQYF
cdr3_nt: TGTGCCAGCAGCGACAGGGGAGGGCAGACCCAGTACTTC

d_call: TRBD1
v_call: TRBV5-6
j_call: TRBJ1-1
clone_size: -
cdr3_aa: CASSPGQAYYTEAFF
cdr3_nt: TGTGCCAGCAGCCCGGGACAGGCGTATTACACTGAAGCTTTCTTT

d_call: -
v_call: TRBV5-5
j_call: TRBJ1-1
clone_size: -
cdr3_aa: CASSLSPPNTEAFF
cdr3_nt: TGTGCCAGCAGCTTGTCCCCGCCCAACACTGAAGCTTTCTTT

d_call: -
v_call: TRBV6-5
j_call: TRBJ2-1
clone_size: once
cdr3_aa: CASSPNVGKGVQFF
cdr3_nt: TGTGCCAGCAGCCCGAACGTCGGGAAGGGGGTGCAGTTCTTC

d_call: TRBD1
v_call: TRBV15
j_call: TRBJ2-3
clone_size: -
cdr3_aa: CATSRPPRQGVTDTQYF
cdr3_nt: TGTGCCACCAGCAGACCTCCCAGACAGGGGGTGACAGATACGCAGTATTTT

d_call: -
v_call: TRBV11-2
j_call: TRBJ2-5
clone_size: -
cdr3_aa: CASSLRGGGETQYF
cdr3_nt: TGTGCCAGCAGCTTAAGGGGGGGCGGAGAGACCCAGTACTTC

d_call: TRBD2
v_call: TRBV7-2
j_call: TRBJ2-3
clone_size: many
cdr3_aa: CASSLLAGGSTDTQYF
cdr3_nt: TGTGCCAGCAGCTTGCTAGCGGGGGGCAGCACAGATACGCAGTATTTT

d_call: -
v_call: TRBV11-1
j_call: TRBJ1-2
clone_size: -
cdr3_aa: CASSPTGAAPSGYTF
cdr3_nt: TGTGCCAGCAGCCCGACGGGCGCTGCCCCATCCGGCTACACCTTC

d_call: -
v_call: TRBV9
j_call: TRBJ1-1
clone_size: -
cdr3_aa: CASSVEERSVPEAFF
cdr3_nt: TGTGCCAGCAGCGTAGAAGAGCGGTCCGTCCCTGAAGCTTTCTTT

d_call: -
v_call: TRBV28
j_call: TRBJ2-3
clone_size: -
cdr3_aa: CASNLGGTDTQYF
cdr3_nt: TGTGCCAGCAACCTGGGGGGCACAGATACGCAGTATTTT

d_call: -
v_call: TRBV28
j_call: TRBJ2-3
clone_size: once
cdr3_aa: CASQDGRLAQYF
cdr3_nt: TGTGCCAGCCAAGACGGACGACTCGCGCAGTATTTT

d_call: -
v_call: TRBV4-1
j_call: TRBJ1-4
clone_size: -
cdr3_aa: CASSQDITQREKLFF
cdr3_nt: TGCGCCAGCAGCCAAGATATCACCCAACGGGAAAAACTGTTTTTT

d_call: -
v_call: TRBV9
j_call: TRBJ1-5
clone_size: few
cdr3_aa: CASSGGGDYQPQHF
cdr3_nt: TGTGCCAGCAGCGGAGGGGGGGATTATCAGCCCCAGCATTTT

d_call: -
v_call: TRBV2
j_call: TRBJ2-2
clone_size: -
cdr3_aa: CASSITNTGELFF
cdr3_nt: TGTGCCAGCTCGATAACAAACACCGGGGAGCTGTTTTTT

d_call: -
v_call: TRBV5-4
j_call: TRBJ1-2
clone_size: -
cdr3_aa: CASSFDRRGNGYTF
cdr3_nt: TGTGCCAGCAGCTTCGACAGAAGGGGGAATGGCTACACCTTC

d_call: -
v_call: TRBV11-2
j_call: TRBJ1-1
clone_size: -
cdr3_aa: CASSSGATEAFF
cdr3_nt: TGTGCCAGCAGCTCCGGAGCAACTGAAGCTTTCTTT

d_call: -
v_call: TRBV11-2
j_call: TRBJ1-2
clone_size: -
cdr3_aa: CASSLGTDYGYTF
cdr3_nt: TGTGCCAGCAGCTTAGGGACAGACTATGGCTACACCTTC

d_call: -
v_call: TRBV6-1
j_call: TRBJ1-1
clone_size: -
cdr3_aa: CASSDSGRAPGNTEAFF
cdr3_nt: TGTGCCAGCAGTGATTCGGGACGGGCCCCTGGGAACACTGAAGCTTTCTTT

d_call: TRBD1
v_call: TRBV5-4
j_call: TRBJ2-4
clone_size: -
cdr3_aa: CASSLAMGTGGALAKNIQYF
cdr3_nt: TGTGCCAGCAGCTTGGCCATGGGGACAGGGGGCGCGTTGGCCAAAAACATTCAGTACTTC